Below, 25 T cell receptor beta chains from the same sample are listed, as sequenced in a study of cytomegalovirus exposure and HLA in healthy donors. PCR was performed using 60 Vbeta and 13 Jbeta primers. Data came from immunoSEQ multiplex PCR; TCRdb stores just in-frame clones and leaves some out. The sample yields approximately 190,000 clones, around 86% seen once. The sample taken for sequencing was PBMCs. These receptors all stem from a man between 35 and 55 years old in good health and CMV-seropositive.

The rearrangement joins TRBV5-1 to TRBJ1-5; 9 bases align to TRBD1. The junction had 7 bases not matched to a gene; V was cut back by 2 bases and J by 7 bases. Germline V gene data show CDR1 as SGHRS and CDR2 as YFSETQ. The CDR3 has 15 amino acids. The DNA of the CDR3 is TGCGCCAGCAGCTTAACAGGGGGCGCGGAGCAGCCCCAGCATTTT. Its protein product is CASSLTGGAEQPQHF.

This sequence joins TRBV6-5 and TRBJ2-1; no reliable D call. The CDR3 is 12 residues long. V lost 6 bases, J lost 8 bases, and 11 bases lay in between. In germline, CDR1 is MNHEY, CDR2 SVGAGI. The CDR3: CASSGGSHEQFF. In DNA form, the CDR3 reads TGTGCCAGCAGCGGCGGTAGCCATGAGCAGTTCTTC.

The DNA of the CDR3 is TGTGCCTGCAGACAGGGGGGGAACTACGAGCAGTACTTC. It yields the protein CACRQGGNYEQYF. The chain links TRBV30 to TRBJ2-7; 9 bases fit TRBD1. V dropped 6 bases and J dropped 3; count of bases not matched to a gene: 6. The CDR3 length is 13 residues. Germline V gene data show CDR1 as GTSNPN and CDR2 as SVGIG (reference sequence).

This chain joins TRBV6-5 and TRBJ2-6; tentative D call: TRBD1 (5 bases). V lost 7 bases and J 1 base, leaving 8 bases between the germline ends. The CDR3 totals 14 residues. Per the germline V gene, CDR1 is MNHEY and CDR2 is SVGAGI. The chain's CDR3 is CASKAGSGANVLTF. The CDR3 DNA sequence: TGTGCCAGCAAAGCAGGGTCTGGGGCCAACGTCCTGACTTTC.

The rearrangement joins TRBV5-1 to TRBJ2-7; maybe TRBD1 (5 bases). The V end was cut by 0 bases, the J end by 2 bases, with 9 bases between. The CDR3 sequence is 14 residues long. Germline CDR1 and CDR2: SGHRS and YFSETQ. The CDR3 DNA reads as TGCGCCAGCAGCTTGGGACAGACAGCCTACGAGCAGTACTTC. Amino acids: CASSLGQTAYEQYF.

The chain is built from TRBV19 and TRBJ1-4, with D uncertain. The CDR3 runs to 12 residues. Per germline, CDR1 LNHDA and CDR2 SQIVND (reference sequence). Trimming removed 5 bases from V and 5 bases from J, with 6 bases in between. For the CDR3, the DNA is TGTGCCAGTAGTTCACGGAATGAAAAACTGTTTTTT. It specifies CASSSRNEKLFF.

The J gene is TRBJ2-5, the V gene TRBV28, with 7 bases lining up with TRBD1. The V gene's germline CDR1 is MDHEN and CDR2 SYDVKM. J gave up 5 bases and V 2 bases, and 8 bases lay outside the gene matches. The CDR3 extends over 15 amino acids. CDR3 sequence: CASSLKGGTLETQYF. For the CDR3, the DNA is TGTGCCAGCAGTTTAAAAGGGGGCACGTTGGAGACCCAGTACTTC.

V and J are TRBV27 and TRBJ1-6, with D possibly TRBD1 on 6 matching bases. The germline gives CDR1 MNHEY, CDR2 SMNVEV (reference sequence). The germline V and J ends were trimmed by 2 bases and 9 bases, with 11 bases remaining between them. The CDR3 is 14 residues long. The CDR3 loop is CASSLVRQVSPLHF. CDR3 sequence (DNA): TGTGCCAGCAGTTTAGTCCGACAGGTTTCACCCCTCCACTTT.

This chain uses TRBV7-3 with TRBJ1-2; D might be TRBD1 (5 bases). V dropped 3 bases and J dropped 8 bases, with 16 bases sitting between them. This CDR3 region has 14 residues. Germline V gives CDR1 SGHTA, CDR2 FQGTGA. For the CDR3, the DNA is TGTGCCAGCAGCTTTCAAGTGGACAATCGGGGCTACACCTTC. This translates into CASSFQVDNRGYTF.

The chain employs TRBV19 and TRBJ2-7, with 7 bases that match TRBD1. Losses at the gene ends were 6 bases for V and 4 bases for J; bases not matched to a gene: 15. CDR3 length: 16 residues. Germline CDR1 reads LNHDA; CDR2 reads SQIVND (reference sequence). The CDR3 DNA reads TGTGCCAGTAGCGATCCGGGACAGCCATCGGCGTACGAGCAGTACTTC. It translates to CASSDPGQPSAYEQYF.

The chain couples TRBV29-1 to TRBJ2-1; D perhaps matches TRBD2 (6 bases). Trimming took 4 bases from V and 7 from J, leaving 11 bases between them. Germline V lookup: CDR1 SQVTM, CDR2 ANQGSEA. The CDR3 covers 12 residues. The CDR3 here is CSVGARGNEQFF. The CDR3 nucleotides read TGCAGCGTTGGGGCCCGGGGGAATGAGCAGTTCTTC.

The V call is TRBV11-2, the J call TRBJ2-7; 7 nucleotides line up with TRBD1. The junction had 6 bases not matched to a gene; V was cut back by 4 bases and J by 3 bases. There are 14 residues in the CDR3. Germline V gene data show CDR1 as SGHAT and CDR2 as FQNNGV. The CDR3 nucleotides are TGTGCCAGCAGCTCAGGGGGTTATCTCTACGAGCAGTACTTC. Translated, it gives CASSSGGYLYEQYF.

V usage is TRBV19 and J usage is TRBJ2-5; D may be TRBD1 (5 bases). Germline CDR1 is LNHDA and CDR2 is SQIVND (reference sequence). Trimming took 9 bases from V and 1 from J, leaving 12 bases between them. The CDR3 is made up of 13 amino acids. The CDR3 sequence is CASGTGSQETQYF. CDR3 DNA: TGTGCCAGCGGCACAGGATCCCAAGAGACCCAGTACTTC. The entire variable domain, with the rest obtained from reference TRBV19 and TRBJ2-5, is as follows: DGGITQSPKYLFRKEGQNVTLSCEQNLNHDAMYWYRQDPGQGLRLIYYSQIVNDFQKGDIAEGYSVSREKKESFPLTVTSAQKNPTAFYLCASGTGSQETQYFGPGTRLLVL.

The genes are TRBV7-2 and TRBJ1-4; 7 nucleotides line up with TRBD1. The CDR3 consists of 13 residues. J gave up 13 bases and V 4 bases, and 9 bases lay outside the gene matches. Germline CDR1 SGHTA, CDR2 FQGNSA. The CDR3 spells CASSSPGGLRLFF. CDR3 in DNA: TGTGCCAGCAGCTCGCCAGGGGGGCTCAGACTGTTTTTT.

The chain joins TRBV28 to TRBJ2-3, with TRBD1 identical over 11 bases. There are 17 residues in the CDR3. From germline, CDR1 is MDHEN and CDR2 SYDVKM. Losses at the gene ends were 5 bases for V and 5 bases for J; bases not matched to a gene: 12. In DNA, the CDR3 is TGTGCCAGCAGTGACCCAAACCGGGACAGGGGGATAGATACGCAGTATTTT. Translated, it gives CASSDPNRDRGIDTQYF.

The V gene is TRBV18, the J gene TRBJ2-7; 7 bases fit TRBD1. V shed 2 bases and J 4 bases; nucleotides not matched to a gene: 5. Germline-derived CDR1 and CDR2 are KGHSH and LQKENI. This CDR3 spans 14 amino acids. Written as DNA, the CDR3 is TGTGCCAGCTCACCAGACAGGGCCAAATACGAGCAGTACTTC. Its protein is CASSPDRAKYEQYF.

The V and J genes are TRBV2 and TRBJ2-7, with 7 bases fitting TRBD1. The germline CDR1 and CDR2 sequences are SNHLY and FYNNEI. The CDR3 is 15 residues long. Trimming took 6 bases from V and 5 from J; bases not matched to a gene: 13. The CDR3 DNA is TGTGCCAGCAGCGGGAAGAAGGGGGCGCGGAACGAGCAGTACTTC. Amino acid sequence: CASSGKKGARNEQYF.

J is TRBJ1-6 and V is TRBV4-1; D is possibly TRBD1 (6 bases). CDR1 and CDR2 (germline): MGHRA, YSYEKL. The CDR3 consists of 15 residues. Trimming shortened V by 1 base and J by 7 bases, and 11 bases separated the two germline ends. The CDR3 sequence is CASSQVTGTNSPLHF. CDR3 DNA sequence: TGCGCCAGCAGCCAAGTAACAGGGACCAATTCACCCCTCCACTTT.

V is TRBV10-1 and J is TRBJ2-5; 13 bases line up with TRBD2. Trimming cost V 8 bases and J 1 base; bases outside gene matches: 4. The CDR3 contains 15 residues. Looked up from germline, CDR1 is WNHNN and CDR2 is SYGVQD (reference sequence). This chain's CDR3 is CASWGLAGPQETQYF. In nucleotides, the CDR3 is TGCGCCAGCTGGGGACTAGCGGGGCCCCAAGAGACCCAGTACTTC.

This clone was counted a few times. V usage is TRBV28 and J usage is TRBJ1-5; TRBD1 matches 12 bases. V was clipped by 7 bases and J by 3 bases; unmatched bases: 10. Germline V gene data show CDR1 as MDHEN and CDR2 as SYDVKM. This CDR3 has 17 residues. CDR3 region: CASMGQGAKFYNQPQHF. As DNA, the CDR3 is TGTGCCAGCATGGGACAGGGGGCAAAATTTTACAATCAGCCCCAGCATTTT.

V usage is TRBV7-9 and J usage is TRBJ1-1, with D perhaps TRBD1 (6 bases). Between the trimmed V and J ends, which lost 5 bases and 4 bases, there was a span of 14 bases. The CDR3 spans 14 residues. Germline CDR1 SEHNR, CDR2 FQNEAQ (reference sequence). The CDR3 here is CASSLQGSITEAFF. CDR3 nucleotide sequence: TGTGCCAGCAGCCTACAGGGATCGATCACTGAAGCTTTCTTT.

The rearrangement uses TRBV7-2 and TRBJ2-1; the match to TRBD1 covers 11 bases. This CDR3 is built from 13 residues. The trim removed 7 bases at V and 8 bases at J, leaving 4 bases unmatched. Germline lookup yields CDR1 SGHTA and CDR2 FQGNSA. The CDR3 nucleotides are TGTGCCAGCACCCGGACAGGGGGCCATGAGCAGTTCTTC. It codes for CASTRTGGHEQFF.

J is TRBJ2-7 and V is TRBV28; D not certain. Germline V lookup: CDR1 MDHEN, CDR2 SYDVKM. Between the trimmed V and J ends, which lost 1 base and 7 bases, there was a span of 8 bases. This CDR3 region has 12 residues. In DNA form, the CDR3 reads TGTGCCAGCAGTTTATCAGGTCGGGAGCAGTACTTC. Translating gives CASSLSGREQYF.

The V call is TRBV5-4, the J call TRBJ2-5; D is possibly TRBD1 (8 bases). CDR3 size: 16 residues. From germline, CDR1 is SGHNT and CDR2 YYREEE (reference sequence). Trimming took off 0 bases at V and 4 bases at J, with 16 bases between the two ends. CDR3 sequence reads: CASSLGRTGRVETQYF. CDR3 sequence (DNA): TGTGCCAGCAGCTTGGGCCGGACAGGGAGGGTAGAGACCCAGTACTTC.

This clone was seen just once. V usage is TRBV7-9 and J usage is TRBJ2-5; 10 bases fit TRBD1. The J segment lost 5 bases and the V segment lost 0 bases, leaving 9 bases of the junction unmatched. CDR1 is SEHNR, CDR2 FQNEAQ, per germline (reference sequence). The CDR3 is made up of 17 amino acids. CDR3 loop: CASSLARGGQGRETQYF. In DNA form, the CDR3 reads TGTGCCAGCAGCTTAGCGCGCGGGGGACAGGGGAGGGAGACCCAGTACTTC.